A selection of T cell receptor beta chains follows, all from one sample in a study of long-term antiretroviral therapy in people with HIV. Only in-frame clones appear in the TCRdb table, and some are missing; sequencing was by immunoSEQ multiplex PCR. The table shows 20,000 to 30,000 clones, with 80% to 90% occurring only once. This sample comprised unsorted PBMCs, obtained 1.2 years after starting antiretroviral therapy. These receptors were obtained from a man in his fifties with HIV. Both conserved end residues are part of each CDR3. D genes are given only for firm matches. Clone size is stated in some rows and not others, as once, few, many or a class when expanded.

J gene	clone size	V gene	D gene	CDR3 protein	CDR3 DNA
TRBJ2-1	.	TRBV11-1	TRBD1	CASSFLQGRNEQFF	TGTGCCAGCAGCTTCTTACAGGGGCGGAATGAGCAGTTCTTC
TRBJ1-1	.	TRBV18	TRBD1	CASSPRTGEAQAFF	TGTGCCAGCTCACCGCGGACAGGAGAGGCTCAAGCTTTCTTT
TRBJ2-2	.	TRBV7-9	.	CASSLDVATGELFF	TGTGCCAGCAGCTTAGACGTGGCCACCGGGGAGCTGTTTTTT
TRBJ1-2	.	TRBV11-2	.	CASSLELGLGGYTF	TGTGCCAGCAGCTTAGAACTCGGTCTGGGTGGCTACACCTTC
TRBJ2-7	.	TRBV28	.	CAIRTGYEQYF	TGTGCCATCCGTACAGGGTACGAGCAGTACTTC
TRBJ1-1	.	TRBV29-1	.	CSVTIRVMNTEAFF	TGCAGCGTTACGATAAGGGTCATGAACACTGAAGCTTTCTTT
TRBJ2-2	.	TRBV19	.	CASQLVQNTGELFF	TGTGCCAGTCAGCTCGTACAGAACACCGGGGAGCTGTTTTTT
TRBJ1-1	.	TRBV6-5	.	CASSPTGRVTEAFF	TGTGCCAGCAGTCCAACAGGGAGGGTCACTGAAGCTTTCTTT
TRBJ1-1	once	TRBV19	TRBD1	CASSTAQGIKTEAFF	TGTGCCAGTAGTACAGCACAGGGGATTAAGACTGAAGCTTTCTTT
TRBJ2-7	few	TRBV5-6	TRBD1	CASSWDRGYEQYF	TGTGCCAGCAGCTGGGACAGGGGTTACGAGCAGTACTTC
TRBJ2-7	.	TRBV6-1	TRBD2	CASSEAGGTEDYEQYF	TGTGCCAGCAGTGAAGCCGGGGGGACCGAAGATTACGAGCAGTACTTC
TRBJ1-4	.	TRBV14	.	CASSQAYEKLFF	TGTGCCAGCAGCCAAGCTTACGAAAAACTGTTTTTT
TRBJ2-7	.	TRBV13	TRBD1	CASNDRGIHEQYF	TGTGCCAGCAATGACAGGGGCATACACGAGCAGTACTTC
TRBJ1-5	.	TRBV6-1	.	CASSETWEAQPQHF	TGTGCCAGCAGTGAAACATGGGAGGCTCAGCCCCAGCATTTT
TRBJ1-5	.	TRBV18	.	CASSPTGDGYQPQHF	TGTGCCAGCTCACCAACGGGGGACGGGTATCAGCCCCAGCATTTT
TRBJ1-2	.	TRBV28	.	CASGTGGYTF	TGTGCCAGTGGGACGGGGGGCTACACCTTC
TRBJ1-1	once	TRBV11-2	.	CASSLGYGFHTEAFF	TGTGCCAGCAGCTTAGGGTATGGTTTTCACACTGAAGCTTTCTTT
TRBJ1-1	.	TRBV5-1	.	CASGIGSTEAFF	TGCGCCAGCGGTATAGGGAGCACTGAAGCTTTCTTT
TRBJ1-2	.	TRBV9	.	CASSVAAGSYGYTF	TGTGCCAGCAGCGTAGCCGCAGGGTCCTATGGCTACACCTTC
TRBJ2-7	.	TRBV19	TRBD1	CASTPTGGSYEQYF	TGTGCCAGTACCCCGACAGGGGGCTCCTACGAGCAGTACTTC
TRBJ2-4	.	TRBV9	.	CASSVGNRVAKNIQYF	TGTGCCAGCAGCGTCGGAAACAGGGTAGCCAAAAACATTCAGTACTTC
TRBJ1-5	.	TRBV19	TRBD1	CASSVTGSNQPQHF	TGTGCCAGTAGTGTGACAGGGAGCAATCAGCCCCAGCATTTT
TRBJ2-1	.	TRBV29-1	TRBD2	CSVILQRGVPNEQFF	TGCAGCGTTATACTACAGCGGGGGGTCCCCAATGAGCAGTTCTTC
TRBJ1-5	.	TRBV18	.	CASSLDKGQPQHF	TGTGCCAGCTCACTGGACAAGGGTCAGCCCCAGCATTTT
TRBJ2-7	.	TRBV30	.	CAWSGHDGIRQAFDEQYF	TGTGCCTGGAGTGGGCATGATGGAATTCGACAGGCTTTTGACGAGCAGTACTTC
TRBJ2-1	.	TRBV18	TRBD2	CASSSGLGFYNEQFF	TGTGCCAGCTCATCGGGACTAGGGTTCTACAATGAGCAGTTCTTC
TRBJ1-1	.	TRBV7-2	.	CASSLGHGAEAFF	TGTGCCAGCAGCCTCGGACACGGCGCTGAAGCTTTCTTT
TRBJ2-1	.	TRBV27	TRBD1	CASSLGQGSYNEQFF	TGTGCCAGCAGTTTAGGACAGGGGTCCTACAATGAGCAGTTCTTC
TRBJ1-2	few	TRBV6-6	.	CASSYSTGGAIGYTF	TGTGCCAGCAGTTACTCGACGGGGGGCGCGATTGGCTACACCTTC
TRBJ1-6	.	TRBV7-9	.	CASSPGQRNSPLHF	TGTGCCAGCAGCCCCGGACAGCGTAATTCACCCCTCCACTTT
TRBJ1-1	.	TRBV28	.	CASSSHRKSSEAFF	TGTGCCAGCAGTTCCCACAGGAAGAGTTCTGAAGCTTTCTTT
TRBJ2-7	.	TRBV5-4	TRBD2	CASSGAGLASDEQYF	TGTGCCAGCAGTGGGGCGGGACTAGCTTCGGACGAGCAGTACTTC
TRBJ2-2	.	TRBV19	TRBD1	CASTPGTGVGTGELFF	TGTGCCAGTACCCCCGGGACAGGGGTAGGGACCGGGGAGCTGTTTTTT
TRBJ1-1	.	TRBV18	.	CASSPLISGSSEAFF	TGTGCCAGCTCACCACTCATATCAGGGTCAAGTGAAGCTTTCTTT
TRBJ1-1	.	TRBV6-5	.	CASMRGGSNTEAFF	TGTGCCAGCATGAGGGGGGGTTCGAACACTGAAGCTTTCTTT
TRBJ2-2	.	TRBV9	.	CASSVAGQGSTGELFF	TGTGCCAGCAGCGTAGCTGGGCAGGGTAGTACCGGGGAGCTGTTTTTT
TRBJ2-1	.	TRBV5-1	.	CASSLTESSYNEQFF	TGCGCCAGCAGCTTAACAGAGAGCTCCTACAATGAGCAGTTCTTC
TRBJ1-5	once	TRBV30	.	CAWCGGWGQPQHF	TGTGCGTGGTGTGGAGGCTGGGGACAGCCCCAGCATTTT
TRBJ1-4	.	TRBV27	.	CASSLGIWDEKLFF	TGTGCCAGCAGTTTGGGCATATGGGATGAAAAACTGTTTTTT
TRBJ2-7	.	TRBV6-6	.	CASNRRGGAQEQYF	TGTGCCAGCAACAGAAGAGGGGGGGCGCAGGAGCAGTACTTC
TRBJ1-1	.	TRBV27	.	CASSLNGGTEAFF	TGTGCCAGCAGTTTAAATGGGGGGACTGAAGCTTTCTTT
TRBJ1-3	once	TRBV5-6	.	CASSLAAGGNTIYF	TGTGCCAGCAGCTTGGCGGCGGGCGGGAACACCATATATTTT
TRBJ1-1	.	TRBV5-1	.	CASRLGTEAFF	TGCGCCTCACGACTGGGCACTGAAGCTTTCTTT
TRBJ2-7	.	TRBV11-2	.	CASSLGRGAIYEQYF	TGTGCCAGCAGCTTAGGTCGGGGGGCGATTTACGAGCAGTACTTC
TRBJ2-6	once	TRBV7-2	.	CASSLGSGANVLTF	TGTGCCAGCAGCTTGGGGAGTGGGGCCAACGTCCTGACTTTC
TRBJ2-1	.	TRBV5-8	.	CASSLVFRNNEQFF	TGTGCCAGCAGCTTGGTTTTCCGGAACAATGAGCAGTTCTTC
TRBJ2-7	.	TRBV18	.	CASSPQGNRDAGNYEQYF	TGTGCCAGCTCACCACAGGGGAACCGGGACGCAGGGAACTACGAGCAGTACTTC